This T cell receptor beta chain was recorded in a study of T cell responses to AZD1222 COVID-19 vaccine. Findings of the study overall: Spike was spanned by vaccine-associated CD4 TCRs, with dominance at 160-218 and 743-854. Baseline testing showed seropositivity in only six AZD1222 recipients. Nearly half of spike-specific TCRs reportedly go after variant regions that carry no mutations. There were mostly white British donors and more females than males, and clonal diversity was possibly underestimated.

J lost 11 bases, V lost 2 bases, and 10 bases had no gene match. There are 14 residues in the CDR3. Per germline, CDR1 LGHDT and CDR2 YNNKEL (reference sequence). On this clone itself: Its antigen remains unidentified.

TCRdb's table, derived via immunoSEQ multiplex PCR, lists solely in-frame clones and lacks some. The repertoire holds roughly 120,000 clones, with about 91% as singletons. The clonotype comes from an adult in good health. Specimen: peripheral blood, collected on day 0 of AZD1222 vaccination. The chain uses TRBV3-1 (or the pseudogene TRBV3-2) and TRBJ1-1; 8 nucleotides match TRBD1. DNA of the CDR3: TGTGCCAGCAGCCAAAGGGACAGGCCCCTTGTCGCTTTCTTT. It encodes CASSQRDRPLVAFF.